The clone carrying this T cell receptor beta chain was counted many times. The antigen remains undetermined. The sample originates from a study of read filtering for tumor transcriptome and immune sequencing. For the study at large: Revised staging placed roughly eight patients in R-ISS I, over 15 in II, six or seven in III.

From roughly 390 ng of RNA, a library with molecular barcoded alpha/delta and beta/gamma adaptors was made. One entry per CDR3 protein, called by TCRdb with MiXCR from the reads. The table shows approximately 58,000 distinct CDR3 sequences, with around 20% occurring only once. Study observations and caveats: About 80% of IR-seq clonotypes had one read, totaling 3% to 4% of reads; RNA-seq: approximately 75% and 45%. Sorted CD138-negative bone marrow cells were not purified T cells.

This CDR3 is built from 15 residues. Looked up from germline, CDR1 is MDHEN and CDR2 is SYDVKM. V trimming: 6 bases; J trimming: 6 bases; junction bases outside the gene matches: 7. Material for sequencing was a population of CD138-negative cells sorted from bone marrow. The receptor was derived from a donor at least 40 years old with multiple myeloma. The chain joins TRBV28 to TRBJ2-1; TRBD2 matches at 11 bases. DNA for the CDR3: TGTGCCAGCAGCCAACTAGCGGGGGCCGTCAATGAGCAGTTCTTC. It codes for CASSQLAGAVNEQFF. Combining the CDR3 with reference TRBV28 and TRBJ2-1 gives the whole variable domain DVKVTQSSRYLVKRTGEKVFLECVQDMDHENMFWYRQDPGLGLRLIYFSYDVKMKEKGDIPEGYSVSREKKERFSLILESASTNQTSMYLCASSQLAGAVNEQFFGPGTRLTVL.